The 8 T cell receptor beta chains listed next were all sequenced from one sample in a study of regulatory T cells in long-lasting Graves disease. Construction of the TCR beta libraries employed iRepertoire HTBI primers in conjunction with Arm-PCR of CDR3 regions. TCRdb reprocessed the multiplex PCR reads via MiXCR and lists one record per CDR3 protein. The sample lists 350,000 to 400,000 distinct CDR3 sequences, 15% to 20% occurring once. As to time point: newly diagnosed GD, antithyroid drugs for less than 3 months. Researchers made the TCR library from RNA that was extracted from PBMCs. The sample also formed part of further work on T cells in Graves' hyperthyroidism and ophthalmopathy.

This material consisted of peripheral blood mononuclear cells (PBMCs), taken at new diagnosis, from a patient treated with antithyroid drugs. These receptors were collected from a woman aged 18-29 years with Graves disease.

This clonotype was observed at least ten times. The CDR3 DNA follows: TGTGCCAGCAGCTTAGATGGGACAGGGGAAGAGACCCAGTACTTC. Translating gives CASSLDGTGEETQYF. J is TRBJ2-5 and V is TRBV11-2; 10 bases align to TRBD1. From germline, CDR1 is SGHAT and CDR2 FQNNGV. Trimming cost V 0 bases and J 3 bases; bases outside gene matches: 1. The CDR3 has 15 amino acids.

This clonotype was detected ten times or more. This rearrangement joins TRBV12-3 or TRBV12-4 to TRBJ2-6; no clear D. The CDR3 is 13 amino acids. V shed 11 bases and J shed 0 bases, with 8 bases lying between them. The DNA for the CDR3 is TGTGCCGGGTTGCCCTCTGGGGCCAACGTCCTGACTTTC. Amino acids: CAGLPSGANVLTF.

This clonotype was observed at least ten times. The gene calls are TRBV5-1 and TRBJ1-2, with 10 positions matching TRBD1. Losses at the gene ends were 0 bases for V and 8 bases for J; bases not matched to a gene: 10. Germline assignment: CDR1 SGHRS and CDR2 YFSETQ. CDR3 length equals 16 residues. The DNA of the CDR3 is TGCGCCAGCAGCTTGGTACCGGGACAGGGGACCGACGGCTACACCTTC. Its protein is CASSLVPGQGTDGYTF.

In its sample, this clonotype was seen many times. V and J are TRBV18 and TRBJ1-5; D ambiguous. The germline gives CDR1 KGHSH, CDR2 LQKENI. The V and J ends lost 0 bases and 7 bases respectively, with 7 bases between them. This CDR3 contains 13 residues. The CDR3 loop is CASSPPMGQPQHF. The CDR3 nucleotides read TGTGCCAGCTCACCACCCATGGGGCAGCCCCAGCATTTT. Based on the CDR3 plus reference TRBV18 and TRBJ1-5, the full variable domain is NAGVMQNPRHLVRRRGQEARLRCSPMKGHSHVYWYRQLPEEGLKFMVYLQKENIIDESGMPKERFSAEFPKEGPSILRIQQVVRGDSAAYFCASSPPMGQPQHFGDGTRLSIL.

The table lists this clonotype with many counts. The CDR3 sequence: CASQAAMGNTQYF. The CDR3 nucleotides read TGTGCCTCCCAAGCGGCGATGGGGAATACGCAGTATTTT. The chain has TRBV30 and TRBJ2-3; D is possibly TRBD2 (5 bases). V was pared by 7 bases and J by 7 bases, with 18 bases between. The CDR3 consists of 13 residues. Germline-derived CDR1 and CDR2 are GTSNPN and SVGIG (reference sequence).

Concerning this clonotype: A much larger clone lies one base from this, so it may be a read error. V gene TRBV18 combines with J gene TRBJ1-1; 8 positions match TRBD1. The germline gives CDR1 KGHSH, CDR2 LQKENI. Trimming removed 3 bases from V and 6 bases from J; junction bases left unmatched: 12. The CDR3 sequence is 16 residues long. CDR3 sequence (DNA): TGTGCCAGCTCACCCCAGGACAGGGAGGGAAACGCTGAAGCTTTCTTT. Amino acids: CASSPQDREGNAEAFF.

This clonotype appeared a few times. V gene TRBV4-1 combines with J gene TRBJ2-5; unclear D gene. The CDR3 spans 14 residues. V dropped 4 bases and J dropped 1 base, with 10 bases sitting between them. The germline V gene encodes CDR1 MGHRA and CDR2 YSYEKL. The CDR3 nucleotides are TGCGCCAGCAGCCCCCCCGGGTCCCAAGAGACCCAGTACTTC. This translates into CASSPPGSQETQYF.

This clonotype was recorded at least ten times. V gene TRBV7-3 combines with J gene TRBJ2-1, with TRBD2 matching 8 bases. The germline V gene has CDR1 SGHTA and CDR2 FQGTGA. CDR3 length: 16 residues. Trimming cost V 5 bases and J 6 bases; bases outside gene matches: 12. This CDR3 reads CASSPSQLAGINEQFF. CDR3 nucleotide sequence: TGTGCCAGCAGCCCGTCCCAGTTAGCGGGGATCAATGAGCAGTTCTTC.